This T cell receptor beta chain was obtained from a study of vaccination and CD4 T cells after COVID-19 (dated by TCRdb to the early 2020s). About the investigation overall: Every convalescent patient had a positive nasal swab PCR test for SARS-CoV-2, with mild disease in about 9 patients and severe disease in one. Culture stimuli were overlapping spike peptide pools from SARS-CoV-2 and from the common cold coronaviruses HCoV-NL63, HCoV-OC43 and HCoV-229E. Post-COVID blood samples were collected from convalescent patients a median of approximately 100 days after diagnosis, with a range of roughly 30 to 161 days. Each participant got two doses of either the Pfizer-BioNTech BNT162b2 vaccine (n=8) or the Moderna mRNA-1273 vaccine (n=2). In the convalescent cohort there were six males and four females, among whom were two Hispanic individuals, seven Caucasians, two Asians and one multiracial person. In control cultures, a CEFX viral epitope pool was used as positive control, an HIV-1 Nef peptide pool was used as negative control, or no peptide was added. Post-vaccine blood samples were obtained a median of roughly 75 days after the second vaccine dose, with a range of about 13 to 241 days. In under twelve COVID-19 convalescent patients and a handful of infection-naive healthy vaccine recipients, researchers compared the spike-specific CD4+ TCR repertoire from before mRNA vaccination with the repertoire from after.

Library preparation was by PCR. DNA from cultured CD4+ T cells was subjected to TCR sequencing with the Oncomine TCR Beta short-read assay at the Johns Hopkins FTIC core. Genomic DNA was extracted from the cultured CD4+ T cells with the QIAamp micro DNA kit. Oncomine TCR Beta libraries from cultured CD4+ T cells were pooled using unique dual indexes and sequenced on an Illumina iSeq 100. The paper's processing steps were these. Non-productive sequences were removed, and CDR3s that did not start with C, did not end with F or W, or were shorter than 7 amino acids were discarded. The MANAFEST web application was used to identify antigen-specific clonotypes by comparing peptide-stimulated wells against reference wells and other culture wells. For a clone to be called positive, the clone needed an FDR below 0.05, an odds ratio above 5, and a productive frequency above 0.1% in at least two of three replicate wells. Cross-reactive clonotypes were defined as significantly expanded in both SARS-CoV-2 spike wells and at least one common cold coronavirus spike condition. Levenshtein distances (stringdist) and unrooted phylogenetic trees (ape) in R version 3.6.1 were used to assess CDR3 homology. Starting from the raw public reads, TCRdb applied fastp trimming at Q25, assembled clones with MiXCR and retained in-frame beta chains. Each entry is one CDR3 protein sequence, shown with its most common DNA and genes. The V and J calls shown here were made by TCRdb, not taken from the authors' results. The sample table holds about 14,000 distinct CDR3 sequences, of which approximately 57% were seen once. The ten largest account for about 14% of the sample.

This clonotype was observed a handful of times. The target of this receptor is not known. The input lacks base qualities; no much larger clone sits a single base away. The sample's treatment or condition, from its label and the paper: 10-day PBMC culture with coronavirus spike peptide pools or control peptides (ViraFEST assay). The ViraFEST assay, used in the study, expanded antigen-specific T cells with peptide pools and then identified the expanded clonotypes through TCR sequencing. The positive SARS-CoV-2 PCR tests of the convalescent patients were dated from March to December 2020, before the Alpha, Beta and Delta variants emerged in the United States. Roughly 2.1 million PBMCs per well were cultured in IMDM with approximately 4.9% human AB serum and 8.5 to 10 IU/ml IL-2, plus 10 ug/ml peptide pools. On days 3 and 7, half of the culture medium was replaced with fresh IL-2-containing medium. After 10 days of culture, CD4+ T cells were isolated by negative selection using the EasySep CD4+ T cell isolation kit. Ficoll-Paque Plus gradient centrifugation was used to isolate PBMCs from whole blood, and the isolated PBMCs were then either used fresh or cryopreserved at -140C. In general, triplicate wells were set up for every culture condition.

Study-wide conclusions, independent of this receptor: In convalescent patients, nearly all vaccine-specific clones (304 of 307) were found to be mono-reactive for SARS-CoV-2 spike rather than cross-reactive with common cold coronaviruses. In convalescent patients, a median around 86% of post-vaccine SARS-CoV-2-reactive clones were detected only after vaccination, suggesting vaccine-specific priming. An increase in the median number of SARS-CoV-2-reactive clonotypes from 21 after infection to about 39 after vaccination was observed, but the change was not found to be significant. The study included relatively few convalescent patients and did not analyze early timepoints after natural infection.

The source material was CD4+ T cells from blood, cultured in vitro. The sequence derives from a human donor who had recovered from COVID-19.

The bases are TGCAGTGCTAGCGGACAGGGTGCCACTGAAGCTTTCTTT. This yields the protein CSASGQGATEAFF. Rearrangement joined TRBV20-1 to TRBJ1-1, with TRBD1 matching 8 junction bases. Unmatched junction bases come to 4, with V trimmed by 3 bases and J by 4 bases. The germline V gene (reference sequence) specifies DFQATT as CDR1 and SNEGSKA as CDR2. Taken from cysteine to phenylalanine, the CDR3 has 13 residues. Just the 39-base CDR3 DNA is kept, in frame starting at base 1.